A single TCR beta chain is shown here with its context. The antigen is undetermined. Together with a sample-barcoded 5' primer, a J-beta primer mix was included in a second PCR lasting about 7 to 11 cycles. TCRdb re-called the 5' RACE reads with MiXCR, one entry per CDR3 protein. The sample yields hundreds of thousands of distinct CDR3 sequences, roughly three fifths seen once. The sample is drawn from a study of blood T cells in healthy people across ages. Study outcomes and limitations: There were more naive CD4+ cells and higher diversity in long-lived donors than in aged donors. Leaving the PBMCs unsorted stopped any conclusive comparison of naive versus antigen-experienced cells. Older individuals had lower TCR beta diversity per million T cells (the decline was roughly linear).

Whenever a sample was processed, at least 6.5 million PBMCs were isolated. This CDR3 spans 14 amino acids. CDR1 is SGHRS, CDR2 YFSETQ, per germline. V gave up 4 bases and J gave up 3 bases; unmatched junction bases: 4. The chain is built from TRBV5-1 and TRBJ2-1; TRBD1 matches at 7 bases. Sequences were obtained from blood. The sequence came from a man in his 60s in good health. The CDR3, as DNA: TGCGCCAGCAGCGGGGGACAGATCTACAATGAGCAGTTCTTC. Protein: CASSGGQIYNEQFF.